These 7 T cell receptor beta chains share one sample of origin, sequenced in a study of CD8+ T cells in alopecia areata. cDNA reverse transcribed from extracted RNA served as the sequencing template. Profiled with immunoSEQ multiplex PCR; TCRdb holds only in-frame clones, not every one. The table records 150,000 or so clones, about 61% of them present only once. Sample treatment: oral pan-JAK inhibitor, 5-10 mg twice daily. Sequenced material: CD4+ T cells sorted from blood, taken between weeks 55 and 65, from a patient treated with tofacitinib. The receptors stem from a human donor with alopecia areata.

This clone appeared a single time. The chain is built from TRBV11-3 and TRBJ1-6; D possibly corresponds to TRBD1 (6 bases). V was cut by 2 bases and J by 14 bases, with 16 bases left in between. Germline CDR1 is SGHNT and CDR2 is YENEEA. CDR3 size: 14 residues. The CDR3 region has the DNA TGTGCCAGCAGCTTAACAGGGCTCCGTTCGGCCCTCCACTTT. Protein: CASSLTGLRSALHF.

This sequence joins TRBV9 and TRBJ1-2; D is unclear. This CDR3 spans 13 amino acids. Trimming took off 0 bases at V and 4 bases at J, with 7 bases between the two ends. In germline, CDR1 is SGDLS, CDR2 YYNGEE. The CDR3 loop reads CASSVAGVYGYTF. The CDR3 DNA follows: TGTGCCAGCAGCGTAGCCGGAGTCTATGGCTACACCTTC.

The chain links TRBV4-2 to TRBJ2-4, with a weak D call TRBD2 (6 bases). Germline CDR1 is LGHNA and CDR2 is YNFKEQ. V was cut by 4 bases and J by 5 bases, with 12 bases left in between. The length of the CDR3 is 14 residues. For the CDR3, the DNA is TGTGCCAGCAGCCTAGTGGGGACTGAAAACATTCAGTACTTC. This codes for CASSLVGTENIQYF.

This sequence joins TRBV30 and TRBJ1-1; tentative D call: TRBD1 (5 bases). CDR3 length: 12 amino acids. V gave up 5 bases and J gave up 0 bases, with 7 bases separating them. From germline, CDR1 is GTSNPN and CDR2 SVGIG (reference sequence). CDR3 in amino acids: CAWLTVNTEAFF. Here the CDR3 DNA reads TGTGCCTGGTTGACAGTGAACACTGAAGCTTTCTTT.

This chain joins TRBV5-1 and TRBJ2-2; unclear D gene. V was trimmed by 4 bases and J by 6 bases, leaving 4 bases between them. This CDR3 has 11 amino acids. Germline V gene sequence: CDR1 SGHRS, CDR2 YFSETQ. CDR3 sequence: CASSLSGELFF. The CDR3 coding sequence is TGCGCCAGCAGCCTATCCGGGGAGCTGTTTTTT.

There are a few counts of this clone. The V call is TRBV29-1, the J call TRBJ1-1; D is undetermined. Germline V gives CDR1 SQVTM, CDR2 ANQGSEA. The CDR3 runs to 12 residues. V gave up 6 bases and J gave up 1 base, with 9 bases separating them. Here the CDR3 DNA reads TGCAGCGTCCCCGGCTGGAACACTGAAGCTTTCTTT. Translated, it gives CSVPGWNTEAFF.

The V call is TRBV5-4, the J call TRBJ1-5; D is unresolved. The CDR3 is 14 amino acids. V was pared by 0 bases and J by 3 bases, with 7 bases between. From germline, CDR1 is SGHNT and CDR2 YYREEE (reference sequence). Here the CDR3 reads CASSLEGPNQPQHF. Written as DNA, the CDR3 is TGTGCCAGCAGCTTGGAAGGCCCCAATCAGCCCCAGCATTTT.